This T cell receptor beta chain was identified during a study of response to subunit inactivated influenza vaccine. Broader study findings: New T cells are recruited in small numbers by each seasonal influenza vaccination, according to the authors' suggestion.

The CDR3 spans 13 residues. Germline CDR1 and CDR2: SGHDT and YYEEEE. Trimming removed 8 bases from V and 3 bases from J, with 15 bases in between. TCRdb recomputed calls from the RT-PCR reads with MiXCR, one row per CDR3 protein. The sample consists of under 550,000 distinct CDR3 sequences, approximately 7.6% of them appearing once. Details on this clonotype: Its antigen is unidentified.

Sequences were derived from PBMCs from blood, sampled roughly 24 months after vaccination. This TCR derives from a man in his fifties or sixties who received an inactivated influenza vaccine. The chain links TRBV5-6 to TRBJ2-7, with unresolved D. In DNA, the CDR3 is TGTGCCAGGGACCCCGGGCTCCTCTACGAGCAGTACTTC. Residues: CARDPGLLYEQYF.